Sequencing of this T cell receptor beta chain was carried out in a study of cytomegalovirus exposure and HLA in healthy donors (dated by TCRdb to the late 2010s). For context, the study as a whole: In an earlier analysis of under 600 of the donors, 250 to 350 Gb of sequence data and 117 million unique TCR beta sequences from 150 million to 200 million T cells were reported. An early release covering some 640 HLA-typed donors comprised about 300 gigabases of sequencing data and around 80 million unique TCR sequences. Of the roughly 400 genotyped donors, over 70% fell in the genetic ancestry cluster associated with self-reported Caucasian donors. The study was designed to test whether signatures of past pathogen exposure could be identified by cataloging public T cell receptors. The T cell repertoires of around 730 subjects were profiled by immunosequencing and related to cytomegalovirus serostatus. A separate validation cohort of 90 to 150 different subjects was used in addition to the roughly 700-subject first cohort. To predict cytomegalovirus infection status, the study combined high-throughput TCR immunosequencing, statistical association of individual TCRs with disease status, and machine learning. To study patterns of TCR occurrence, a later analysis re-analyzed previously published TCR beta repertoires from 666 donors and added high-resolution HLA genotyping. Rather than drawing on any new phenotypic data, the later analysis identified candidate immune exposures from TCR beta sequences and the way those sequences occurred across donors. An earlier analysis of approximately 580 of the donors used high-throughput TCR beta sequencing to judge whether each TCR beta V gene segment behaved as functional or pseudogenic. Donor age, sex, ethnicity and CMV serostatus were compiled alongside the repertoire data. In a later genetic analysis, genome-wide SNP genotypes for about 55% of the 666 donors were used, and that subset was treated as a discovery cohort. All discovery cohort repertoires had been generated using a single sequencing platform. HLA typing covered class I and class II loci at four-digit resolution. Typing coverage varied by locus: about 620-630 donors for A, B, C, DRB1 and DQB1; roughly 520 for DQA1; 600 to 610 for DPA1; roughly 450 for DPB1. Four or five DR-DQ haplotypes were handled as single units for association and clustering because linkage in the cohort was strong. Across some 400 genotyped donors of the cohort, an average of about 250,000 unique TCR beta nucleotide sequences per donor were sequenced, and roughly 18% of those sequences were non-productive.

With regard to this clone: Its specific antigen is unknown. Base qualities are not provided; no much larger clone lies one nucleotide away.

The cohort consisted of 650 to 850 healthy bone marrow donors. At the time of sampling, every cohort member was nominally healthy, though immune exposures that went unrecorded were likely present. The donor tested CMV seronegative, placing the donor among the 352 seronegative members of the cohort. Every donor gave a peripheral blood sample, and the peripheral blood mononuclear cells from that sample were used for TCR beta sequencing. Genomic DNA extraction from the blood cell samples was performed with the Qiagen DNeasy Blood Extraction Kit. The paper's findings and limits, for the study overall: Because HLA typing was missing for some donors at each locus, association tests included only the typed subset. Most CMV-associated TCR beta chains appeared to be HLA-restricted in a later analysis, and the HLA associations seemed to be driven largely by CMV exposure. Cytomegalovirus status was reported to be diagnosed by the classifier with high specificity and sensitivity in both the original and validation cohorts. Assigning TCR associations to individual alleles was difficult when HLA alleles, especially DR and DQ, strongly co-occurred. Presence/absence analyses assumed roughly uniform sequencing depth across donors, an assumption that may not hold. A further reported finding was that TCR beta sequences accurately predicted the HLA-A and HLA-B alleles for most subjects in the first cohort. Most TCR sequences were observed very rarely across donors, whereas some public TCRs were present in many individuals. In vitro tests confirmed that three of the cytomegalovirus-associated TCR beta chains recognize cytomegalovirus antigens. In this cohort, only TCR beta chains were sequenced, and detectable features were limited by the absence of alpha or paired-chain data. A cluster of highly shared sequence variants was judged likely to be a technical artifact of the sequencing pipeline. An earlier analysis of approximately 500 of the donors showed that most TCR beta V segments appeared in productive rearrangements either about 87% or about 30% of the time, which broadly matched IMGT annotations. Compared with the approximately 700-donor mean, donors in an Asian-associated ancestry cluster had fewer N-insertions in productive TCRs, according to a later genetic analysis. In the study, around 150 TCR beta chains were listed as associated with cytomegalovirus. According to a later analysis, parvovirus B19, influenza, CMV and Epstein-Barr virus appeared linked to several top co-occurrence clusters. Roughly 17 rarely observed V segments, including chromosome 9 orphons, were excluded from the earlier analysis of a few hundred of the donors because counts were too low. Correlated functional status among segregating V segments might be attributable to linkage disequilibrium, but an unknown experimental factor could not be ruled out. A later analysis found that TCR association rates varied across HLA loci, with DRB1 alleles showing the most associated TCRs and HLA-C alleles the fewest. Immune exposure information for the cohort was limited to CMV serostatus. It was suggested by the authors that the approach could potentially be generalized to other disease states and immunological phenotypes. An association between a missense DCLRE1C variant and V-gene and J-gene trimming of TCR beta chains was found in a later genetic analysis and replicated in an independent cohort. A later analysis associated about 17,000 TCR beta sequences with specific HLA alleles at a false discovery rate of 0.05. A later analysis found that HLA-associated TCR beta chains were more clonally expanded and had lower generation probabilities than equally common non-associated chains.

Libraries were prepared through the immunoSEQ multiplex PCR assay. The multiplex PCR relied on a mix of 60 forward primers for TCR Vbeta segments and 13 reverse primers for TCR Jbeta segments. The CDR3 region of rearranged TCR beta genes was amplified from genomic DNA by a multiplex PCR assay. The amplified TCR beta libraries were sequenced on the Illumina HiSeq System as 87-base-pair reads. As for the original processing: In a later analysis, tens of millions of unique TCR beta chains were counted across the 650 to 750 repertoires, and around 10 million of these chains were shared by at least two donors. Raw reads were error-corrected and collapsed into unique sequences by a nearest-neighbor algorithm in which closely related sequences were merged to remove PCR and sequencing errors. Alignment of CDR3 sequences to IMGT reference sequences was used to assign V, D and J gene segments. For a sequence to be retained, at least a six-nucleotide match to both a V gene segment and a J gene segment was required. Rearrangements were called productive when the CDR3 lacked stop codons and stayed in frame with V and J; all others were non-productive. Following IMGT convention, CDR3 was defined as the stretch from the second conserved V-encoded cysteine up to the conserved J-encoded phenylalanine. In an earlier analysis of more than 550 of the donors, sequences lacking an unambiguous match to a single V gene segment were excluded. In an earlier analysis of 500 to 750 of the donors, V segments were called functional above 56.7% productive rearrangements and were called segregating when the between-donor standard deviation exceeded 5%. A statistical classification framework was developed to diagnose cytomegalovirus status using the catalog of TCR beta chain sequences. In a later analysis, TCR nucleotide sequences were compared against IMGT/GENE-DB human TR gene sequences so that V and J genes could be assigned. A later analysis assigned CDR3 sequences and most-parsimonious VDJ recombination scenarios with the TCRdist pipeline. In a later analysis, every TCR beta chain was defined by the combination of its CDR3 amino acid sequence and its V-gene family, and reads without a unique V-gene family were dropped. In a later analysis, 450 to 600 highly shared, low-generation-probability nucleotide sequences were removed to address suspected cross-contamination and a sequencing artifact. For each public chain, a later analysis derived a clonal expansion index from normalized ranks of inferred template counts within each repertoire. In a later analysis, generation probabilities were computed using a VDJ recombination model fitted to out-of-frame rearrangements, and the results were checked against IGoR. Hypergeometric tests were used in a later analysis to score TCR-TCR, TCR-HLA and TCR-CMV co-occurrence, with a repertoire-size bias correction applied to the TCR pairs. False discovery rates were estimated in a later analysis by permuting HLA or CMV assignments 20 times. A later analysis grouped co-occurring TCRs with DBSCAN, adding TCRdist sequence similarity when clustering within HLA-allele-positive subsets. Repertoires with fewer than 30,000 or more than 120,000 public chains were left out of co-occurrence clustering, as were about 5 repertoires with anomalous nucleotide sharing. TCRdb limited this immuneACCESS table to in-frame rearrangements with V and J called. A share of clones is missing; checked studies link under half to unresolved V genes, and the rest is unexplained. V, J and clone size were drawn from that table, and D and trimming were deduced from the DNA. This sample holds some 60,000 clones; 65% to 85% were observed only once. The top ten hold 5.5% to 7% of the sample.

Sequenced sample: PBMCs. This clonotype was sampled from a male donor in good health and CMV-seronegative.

Here is the DNA: TGTGCCAGCAGCCCTAGCGGGATCCAGTACTTC. This encodes CASSPSGIQYF. This sequence uses TRBV2 and TRBJ2-5; the central 9 bases match TRBD2. After removal of 6 bases from V and 10 bases from J, the junction retains 3 bases not matched to a gene. CDR1 and CDR2 are read off the germline V gene as SNHLY and FYNNEI. The CDR3 contains 11 residues, cysteine and phenylalanine counted. Only the CDR3 DNA is retained, 33 bases long and in frame from the first base.